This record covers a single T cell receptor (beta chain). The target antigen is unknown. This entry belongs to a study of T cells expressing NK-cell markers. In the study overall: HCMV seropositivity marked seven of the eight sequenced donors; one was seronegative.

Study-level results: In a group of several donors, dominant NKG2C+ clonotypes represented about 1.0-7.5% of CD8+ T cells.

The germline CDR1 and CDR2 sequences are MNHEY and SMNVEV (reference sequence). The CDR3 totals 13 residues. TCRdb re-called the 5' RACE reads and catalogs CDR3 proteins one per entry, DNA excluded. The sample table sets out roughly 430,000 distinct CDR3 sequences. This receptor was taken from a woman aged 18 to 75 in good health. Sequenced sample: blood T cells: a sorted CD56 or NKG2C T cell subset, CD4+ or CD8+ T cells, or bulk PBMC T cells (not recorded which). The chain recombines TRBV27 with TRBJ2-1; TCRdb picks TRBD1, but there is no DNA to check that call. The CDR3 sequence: CASSFLPGDEQFF.